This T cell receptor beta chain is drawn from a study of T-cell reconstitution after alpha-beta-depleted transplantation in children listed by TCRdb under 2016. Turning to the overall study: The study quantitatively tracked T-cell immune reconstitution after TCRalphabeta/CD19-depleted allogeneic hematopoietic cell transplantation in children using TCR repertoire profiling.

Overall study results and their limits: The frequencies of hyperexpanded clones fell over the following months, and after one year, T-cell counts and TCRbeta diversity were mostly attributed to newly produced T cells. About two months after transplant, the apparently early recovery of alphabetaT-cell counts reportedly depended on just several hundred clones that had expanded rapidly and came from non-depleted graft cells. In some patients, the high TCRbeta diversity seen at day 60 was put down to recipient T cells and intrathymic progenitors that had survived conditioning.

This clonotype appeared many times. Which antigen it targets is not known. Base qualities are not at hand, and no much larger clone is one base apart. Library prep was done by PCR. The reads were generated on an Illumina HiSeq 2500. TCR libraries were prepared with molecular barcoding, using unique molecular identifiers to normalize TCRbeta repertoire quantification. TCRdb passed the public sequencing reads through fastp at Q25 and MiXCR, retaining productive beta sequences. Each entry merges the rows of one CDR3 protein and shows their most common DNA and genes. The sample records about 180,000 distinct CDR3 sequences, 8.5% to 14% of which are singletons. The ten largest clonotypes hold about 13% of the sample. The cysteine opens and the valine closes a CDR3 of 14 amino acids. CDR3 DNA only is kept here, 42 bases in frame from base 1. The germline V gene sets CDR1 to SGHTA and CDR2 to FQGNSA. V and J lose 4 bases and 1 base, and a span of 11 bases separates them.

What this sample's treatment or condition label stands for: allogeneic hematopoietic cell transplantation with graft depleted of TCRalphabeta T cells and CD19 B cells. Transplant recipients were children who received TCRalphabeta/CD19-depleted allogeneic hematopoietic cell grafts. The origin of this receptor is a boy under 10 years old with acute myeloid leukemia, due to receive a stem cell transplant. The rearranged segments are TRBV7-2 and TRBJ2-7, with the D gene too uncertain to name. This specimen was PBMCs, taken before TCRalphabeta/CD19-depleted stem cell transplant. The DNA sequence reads TGTGCCAGCAGCTCCCTTGGGCTATCCTACGAGCAGTACGTC. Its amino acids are CASSSLGLSYEQYV.